This T cell receptor (beta chain) was sequenced in a study of post-analysis software for immune sequencing data. Whole-study context: The cohort encompassed relapsing-remitting, secondary progressive and progressive-relapsing multiple sclerosis disease courses. Study-level results: Four to six TRBV segments were more frequent in patients than controls; TRBV5-6, TRBV5-1 and TRBV20-1 belonged to this group. Co-batched samples clustered tightly together by F measure.

A note on this clonotype: What it recognizes is unknown.

Built from TCR beta cDNA, the libraries had unique molecular identifiers in them. TCRdb re-called the PCR reads through MiXCR, storing one row per CDR3 protein. The table has 550,000 to 700,000 distinct CDR3 sequences, 44% seen once; the top ten hold 1.7%. In germline, CDR1 is SGHRS, CDR2 YFSETQ. This CDR3 contains 15 residues. V was pared by 3 bases and J by 3 bases, with 5 bases of the junction left unmatched. Source material: blood. The sequence was obtained from a girl aged 10-17 years with multiple sclerosis. The rearrangement links TRBV5-1 to TRBJ2-7, with 11 positions matching TRBD2. CDR3 nucleotide sequence: TGCGCCAGCAGCTCGGAGGGACTAGCGGTCTACGAGCAGTACTTC. This codes for CASSSEGLAVYEQYF.